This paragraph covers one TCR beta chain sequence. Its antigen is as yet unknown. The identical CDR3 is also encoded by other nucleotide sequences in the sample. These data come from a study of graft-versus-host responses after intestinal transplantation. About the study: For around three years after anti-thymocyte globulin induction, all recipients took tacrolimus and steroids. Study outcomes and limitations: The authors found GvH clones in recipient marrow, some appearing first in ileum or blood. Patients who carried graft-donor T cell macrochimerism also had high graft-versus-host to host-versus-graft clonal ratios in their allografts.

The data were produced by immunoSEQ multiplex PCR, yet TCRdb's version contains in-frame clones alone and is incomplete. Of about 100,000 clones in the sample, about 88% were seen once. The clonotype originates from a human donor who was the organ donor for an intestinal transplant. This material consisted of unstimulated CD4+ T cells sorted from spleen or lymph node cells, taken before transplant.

The CDR3 reads CAWSLTGILGKLFF. DNA for the CDR3: TGTGCCTGGAGCCTAACAGGGATCCTCGGAAAACTGTTTTTT. The chain recombines TRBV30 with TRBJ1-4, with a possible D match to TRBD1 (6 bases). CDR3 size: 14 residues. The V and J ends lost 3 bases and 10 bases respectively, with 18 bases between them. From germline, CDR1 is GTSNPN and CDR2 SVGIG (reference sequence).